This T cell receptor (beta chain) was found in a study of blood T cell repertoires in COVID-19. How the authors handled the data: Amplifying reference gene primers gave estimates of nucleated cell counts. Profiling relied on immunoSEQ multiplex PCR, and the TCRdb table lists in-frame clones only, not all of them. D and trimming come from the DNA, and the V and J calls and clone size come from that table. Among 80,000 or so clones listed, 80% were seen once. Input material: peripheral blood. This TCR derives from a woman in her seventies with acute or convalescent COVID-19.

As DNA, the CDR3 is TGTGCCATCAGTGAGTCAGGGGACAGGAACACTGAAGCTTTCTTT. Protein product: CAISESGDRNTEAFF. The chain carries TRBV10-3 and TRBJ1-1; 7 bases agree with TRBD1. The CDR3 runs to 15 residues. The germline gives CDR1 ENHRY, CDR2 SYGVKD. J gave up 1 base and V 0 bases, and 2 bases lay outside the gene matches.